One sample yielded the 29 T cell receptor beta chains listed below, sequenced in a study of blood T cell repertoires in COVID-19. Measured with immunoSEQ multiplex PCR; TCRdb has only the in-frame clones, and not every one. The sample has about 300,000 clones, about 90% seen once. Sequencing was done on a sample of peripheral blood. The receptor set was obtained from a woman aged 25 to 39 with COVID-19, enrolled during active disease.

V and J are TRBV6-2 or TRBV6-3 and TRBJ1-5; perhaps TRBD1 as D (6 bases). Trimming pared 5 bases from V and 16 bases from J, leaving 18 bases between. Germline CDR1 and CDR2: MNHEY and SVGEGT. CDR3 length: 12 amino acids. CDR3 sequence (DNA): TGTGCCAGCAGTAACTGGGACACCCGCGGACATTTT. Translated, it gives CASSNWDTRGHF.

The chain carries TRBV3-1 (or the pseudogene TRBV3-2) and TRBJ1-4; 7 bases match TRBD1. The CDR3 has 15 amino acids. Germline values: CDR1 LGHDT, CDR2 YNNKEL (reference sequence). J was trimmed by 7 bases and V by 2 bases; bases with no gene match: 7. Here the CDR3 DNA reads TGTGCCAGCAGCCAATTTATCGCAGGGGGTGAAAAACTGTTTTTT. Translating it yields CASSQFIAGGEKLFF.

The chain combines TRBV4-1 with TRBJ2-1; 11 bases match TRBD2. This CDR3 has 18 residues. Per the germline V gene, CDR1 is MGHRA and CDR2 is YSYEKL. With 1 base clipped from V and 5 bases from J, the junction kept 10 bases outside the gene matches. As DNA, the CDR3 is TGCGCCAGCAGCCAAGCGGCAGTACTAGCGGGAGTTCACAATGAGCAGTTCTTC. Translation gives CASSQAAVLAGVHNEQFF.

The CDR3 is CASSLVGQGHQPQHF. The CDR3 DNA is TGTGCCAGCAGCTTGGTCGGACAGGGGCATCAGCCCCAGCATTTT. The V and J genes are TRBV5-5 and TRBJ1-5; 9 nucleotides match TRBD1. The CDR3 loop spans 15 amino acids. V trimming: 0 bases; J trimming: 5 bases; junction bases outside the gene matches: 3. Germline V lookup: CDR1 SGHKS, CDR2 YYEKEE (reference sequence).

In this sample, this clone turned up a few times. Other DNA sequences within the sample encode an identical CDR3. The chain is built from TRBV24-1 and TRBJ1-2; D unresolved. The V end lost 4 bases, the J end lost 1 base, and 3 bases lay between the germline ends. From germline, CDR1 is KGHDR and CDR2 SFDVKD. There are 12 residues in the CDR3. CDR3 sequence (DNA): TGTGCCACCAGTGACAGTAACTATGGCTACACCTTC. It codes for CATSDSNYGYTF.

This chain joins TRBV24-1 and TRBJ2-3, with 7 nucleotides matching TRBD2. The CDR3 loop spans 15 amino acids. Germline V gene sequence: CDR1 KGHDR, CDR2 SFDVKD. With 1 base clipped from V and 6 bases from J, the junction kept 6 bases outside the gene matches. CDR3 sequence reads: CATSDLGRGSDTQYF. CDR3 coding DNA: TGTGCCACCAGTGATTTAGGGCGGGGGTCGGATACGCAGTATTTT.

A few counts support this clone. J is TRBJ2-5 and V is TRBV11-2, with D tentatively TRBD2 (6 bases). This CDR3 spans 13 amino acids. V lost 6 bases and J lost 4, with 12 bases in between. Germline V CDR1 and CDR2: SGHAT, FQNNGV. The CDR3 protein is CASRGGMGETQYF. The CDR3 DNA is TGTGCCAGCAGGGGAGGTATGGGAGAGACCCAGTACTTC.

The rearrangement uses TRBV5-6 and TRBJ2-3; 7 bases agree with TRBD1. Germline-derived CDR1 and CDR2 are SGHDT and YYEEEE. The CDR3 totals 17 residues. Germline trimming cut 0 bases from V and 4 bases from J; bases unmatched to any gene: 11. CDR3 region: CASSLAGLGGMADTQYF. The CDR3 region has the DNA TGTGCCAGCAGCTTGGCCGGTCTAGGGGGCATGGCAGATACGCAGTATTTT.

This clone was observed once. The chain has TRBV5-1 and TRBJ2-1; 11 positions agree with TRBD2. Germline V gives CDR1 SGHRS, CDR2 YFSETQ. V lost 4 bases to trimming and J lost 9 bases; unmatched junction nucleotides: 18. The CDR3 is made up of 18 amino acids. The DNA for the CDR3 is TGCGCCAGCAGCCGAGACCCGACTAGCGGGGTAATAAGTGGTGAGCAGTTCTTC. This encodes CASSRDPTSGVISGEQFF.

This chain joins TRBV11-3 and TRBJ2-7; D call uncertain. V lost 5 bases and J 1 base, leaving 12 bases between the germline ends. Germline V gene sequence: CDR1 SGHNT, CDR2 YENEEA. The CDR3 length is 14 residues. The CDR3 DNA is TGTGCCAGCAGCCCTTCAGTGGTTTCCTACGAGCAGTACTTC. This translates into CASSPSVVSYEQYF.

This chain joins TRBV4-3 and TRBJ1-4; D is undetermined. The CDR3 is 16 amino acids. Trimming left V 1 base short and J 0 bases short, with 9 bases between. Per the germline V gene, CDR1 is LGHNA and CDR2 is YSLEER. The CDR3 spells CASSQALSATNEKLFF. DNA of the CDR3: TGCGCCAGCAGCCAAGCACTATCAGCAACTAATGAAAAACTGTTTTTT.

The chain combines TRBV2 with TRBJ2-3, with D possibly matching TRBD2 (7 bases). Germline V lookup: CDR1 SNHLY, CDR2 FYNNEI. V was shortened by 2 bases and J by 6 bases, with 15 bases between the two germline ends. CDR3 size: 15 residues. The CDR3 loop reads CASSELRGAGDTQYF. The CDR3 DNA follows: TGTGCCAGCAGTGAACTACGGGGGGCCGGGGATACGCAGTATTTT.

The CDR3 nucleotides read TGTGCCAGCAGAGGGACAGCTTTCTATAATTCACCCCTCCACTTT. Its translation is CASRGTAFYNSPLHF. The rearrangement links TRBV14 to TRBJ1-6; 7 bases align to TRBD1. V was pared by 6 bases and J by 3 bases, with 5 bases of the junction left unmatched. Germline-derived CDR1 and CDR2 are SGHDN and FVKESK. This CDR3 region has 15 residues.

This clone was found once. This chain joins TRBV19 and TRBJ2-1; D is possibly TRBD1 (6 bases). This CDR3 comprises 15 residues. V was cut by 8 bases and J by 0 bases, with 14 bases left in between. Per germline, CDR1 LNHDA and CDR2 SQIVND (reference sequence). The CDR3 DNA reads as TGTGCCAGTGGGATTGGGGGCAACTCCTACAATGAGCAGTTCTTC. Amino acids: CASGIGGNSYNEQFF.

This chain joins TRBV20-1 and TRBJ1-2, with D perhaps matching TRBD1 (6 bases). This CDR3 has 14 residues. V was cut by 3 bases and J by 6 bases, with 17 bases left in between. Germline loops: CDR1 DFQATT, CDR2 SNEGSKA (reference sequence). This CDR3 is CSASVARQVDGYTF. In DNA form, the CDR3 reads TGCAGTGCTAGTGTGGCCCGACAGGTTGATGGCTACACCTTC.

This clone was observed at least ten times. The chain has TRBV5-1 and TRBJ1-1, with TRBD1 matching 7 bases. Unmatched junction bases numbered 9, after V lost 4 bases and J lost 0 bases. The germline gives CDR1 SGHRS, CDR2 YFSETQ. The CDR3 runs 16 residues. Written as DNA, the CDR3 is TGCGCCAGCAGCGAGGGGGCCGCTTGGATGAACACTGAAGCTTTCTTT. It codes for CASSEGAAWMNTEAFF. Supplemented by reference TRBV5-1 and TRBJ1-1, the full variable domain reads KAGVTQTPRYLIKTRGQQVTLSCSPISGHRSVSWYQQTPGQGLQFLFEYFSETQRNKGNFPGRFSGRQFSNSRSEMNVSTLELGDSALYLCASSEGAAWMNTEAFFGQGTRLTVV.

The chain is built from TRBV12-3 or TRBV12-4 and TRBJ2-1; D is uncertain. The V end was cut by 5 bases, the J end by 15 bases, with 20 bases between. The CDR3 is 13 residues long. This CDR3 is CASSPLRVERRFF. DNA of the CDR3: TGTGCCAGCAGTCCCCTTCGGGTGGAGAGGCGGTTCTTC.

The chain joins TRBV5-6 to TRBJ2-3, with TRBD1 matching 9 bases. Germline CDR1 SGHDT, CDR2 YYEEEE. The CDR3 length is 15 residues. V lost 4 bases, J lost 4 bases, and 7 bases stayed unmatched. The CDR3 nucleotides are TGTGCCAGCAGCGCCGGGACAGGGCCGGCAGATACGCAGTATTTT. The encoded protein is CASSAGTGPADTQYF.

The chain joins TRBV9 to TRBJ2-1; D might be TRBD1 (6 bases). The CDR3 extends over 11 amino acids. Germline V CDR1 and CDR2: SGDLS, YYNGEE. Trimming cost V 4 bases and J 10 bases, with 9 bases left between them. The CDR3 bases are TGTGCCAGCAGCCTAGGGACAGAGCAGTTCTTC. Encoded protein: CASSLGTEQFF.

The chain carries TRBV24-1 and TRBJ1-2; the D gene is possibly TRBD1 (6 bases). Germline CDR1 is KGHDR and CDR2 is SFDVKD. The ends were cut back, 3 bases at V and 8 bases at J, with 15 bases in the middle. The CDR3 spans 14 residues. The CDR3 spells CATSDPDRSWGYTF. DNA of the CDR3: TGTGCCACCAGTGATCCCGACAGGTCTTGGGGCTACACCTTC.

The CDR3 loop is CASSLGQGIGGYTF. Here the CDR3 DNA reads TGTGCCAGCAGTTTAGGACAGGGAATCGGTGGCTACACCTTC. The chain has TRBV27 and TRBJ1-2, with 8 bases identical to TRBD1. Looked up from germline, CDR1 is MNHEY and CDR2 is SMNVEV (reference sequence). This CDR3 comprises 14 residues. Trimming cost V 2 bases and J 7 bases; bases outside gene matches: 6.

V is TRBV5-1 and J is TRBJ2-2; 10 nucleotides line up with TRBD1. The CDR3 runs to 16 residues. Germline V gene sequence: CDR1 SGHRS, CDR2 YFSETQ. J gave up 6 bases and V 4 bases, and 9 bases lay outside the gene matches. The CDR3 DNA follows: TGCGCCAGCAGCCCGACCGGGACAGGGGTCGCCGGGGAGCTGTTTTTT. It specifies CASSPTGTGVAGELFF.

The gene calls are TRBV28 and TRBJ1-3, with 8 bases aligning to TRBD1. V gave up 6 bases and J gave up 3 bases; unmatched junction bases: 7. The germline V gene encodes CDR1 MDHEN and CDR2 SYDVKM. The CDR3 covers 15 residues. The CDR3 loop reads CASSERRGLGNTIYF. As DNA, the CDR3 is TGTGCCAGCAGCGAACGCAGGGGGCTTGGAAACACCATATATTTT.

The chain combines TRBV29-1 with TRBJ1-2; D might be TRBD1 (6 bases). The CDR3 is 11 residues long. V was clipped by 6 bases and J by 7 bases, with 12 bases between them. CDR1 and CDR2 from the germline V gene are SQVTM and ANQGSEA. The CDR3 DNA reads TGCAGCGTACCAGGGGAGGGTGGCTACACCTTC. Encoded protein: CSVPGEGGYTF.

The V and J genes are TRBV5-1 and TRBJ2-1, with unresolved D. The CDR3 length is 14 residues. Trimming took 0 bases from V and 6 from J, leaving 10 bases between them. Germline lookup yields CDR1 SGHRS and CDR2 YFSETQ. CDR3 coding DNA: TGCGCCAGCAGCTTGGATGGGCTTCGCAATGAGCAGTTCTTC. Its protein product is CASSLDGLRNEQFF.

The chain is built from TRBV5-4 and TRBJ1-1; no clear D gene. The CDR3 consists of 12 residues. The germline V and J ends were trimmed by 5 bases and 5 bases, with 10 bases remaining between them. CDR1 is SGHNT and CDR2 is YYREEE in the germline V gene (reference sequence). CDR3 sequence reads: CASSYDSTEAFF. CDR3 coding DNA: TGTGCCAGCAGTTATGACTCAACTGAAGCTTTCTTT.

The chain joins TRBV3-1 (or the pseudogene TRBV3-2) to TRBJ1-2; D is unresolved. Germline-derived CDR1 and CDR2 are LGHDT and YNNKEL (reference sequence). V lost 4 bases and J lost 6, with 9 bases in between. The CDR3 extends over 12 amino acids. The CDR3 DNA reads TGTGCCAGCAGCCGCACTGATCATGGCTACACCTTC. This translates into CASSRTDHGYTF.

This chain connects TRBV7-9 to TRBJ1-2; 7 bases fit TRBD1. Germline V lookup: CDR1 SEHNR, CDR2 FQNEAQ (reference sequence). Germline trimming cut 4 bases from V and 10 bases from J; bases unmatched to any gene: 6. The CDR3 length is 12 residues. CDR3 protein: CASSSLEGAYTF. The DNA for the CDR3 is TGTGCCAGCAGCTCCCTTGAGGGGGCCTACACCTTC. The whole variable domain, filled in from reference TRBV7-9 and TRBJ1-2, reads DTGVSQNPRHKITKRGQNVTFRCDPISEHNRLYWYRQTLGQGPEFLTYFQNEAQLEKSRLLSDRFSAERPKGSFSTLEIQRTEQGDSAMYLCASSSLEGAYTFGSGTRLTVV.

The rearrangement joins TRBV6-1 to TRBJ1-3; perhaps TRBD1 as D (5 bases). Germline CDR1 reads MNHNS; CDR2 reads SASEGT. The V end was cut by 0 bases, the J end by 6 bases, with 12 bases between. The CDR3 covers 15 residues. The chain's CDR3 is CASSEARGIPNTIYF. The CDR3 region has the DNA TGTGCCAGCAGTGAAGCGCGGGGCATACCAAACACCATATATTTT.